A selection of T cell receptor beta chains follows, all from one sample in a study of cytomegalovirus exposure and HLA in healthy donors. Profiled with immunoSEQ multiplex PCR; TCRdb holds only in-frame clones, not every one. The data show under 140,000 clones, with roughly 88% seen just once and over 1.1% held by the top ten. Sequencing was done on a sample of PBMCs. The receptor source for this set is a woman aged 25-40 years in good health and CMV-seropositive. Each CDR3 is given with its conserved first and last residue. A D gene is named only where the DNA matches it firmly. The size of a clone is reported for some rows only, either as once, few or many, or as a class for expanded clones.

D gene,clone size,V gene,J gene,CDR3 protein,CDR3 DNA
TRBD2,.,TRBV7-2,TRBJ2-3,CASSQMAGGQTDTQYF,TGTGCCAGCAGCCAGATGGCGGGGGGGCAGACAGATACGCAGTATTTT
.,.,TRBV7-3,TRBJ2-5,CASSFGREETQYF,TGTGCCAGCAGCTTTGGCAGGGAAGAGACCCAGTACTTC
.,.,TRBV6-1,TRBJ2-5,CASSEAPAYQETQYF,TGTGCCAGCAGTGAAGCGCCAGCGTACCAAGAGACCCAGTACTTC
.,.,TRBV11-3,TRBJ2-7,CASSLYPIHLGQTYEQYF,TGTGCCAGCAGCCTATACCCTATCCATCTGGGGCAGACCTACGAGCAGTACTTC
.,.,TRBV27,TRBJ1-4,CASSSRQATNEKLFF,TGTGCCAGCAGTTCTCGACAGGCAACTAATGAAAAACTGTTTTTT
TRBD1,.,TRBV7-9,TRBJ2-5,CASTRIGTGDETQYF,TGTGCCAGCACCCGGATAGGGACAGGGGATGAGACCCAGTACTTC
TRBD2,.,TRBV5-4,TRBJ2-3,CASSGASGAPSTDTQYF,TGTGCCAGCAGTGGGGCTAGCGGGGCACCTAGCACAGATACGCAGTATTTT
TRBD2,.,TRBV5-4,TRBJ2-3,CASSTGTSLTDTQYF,TGTGCCAGCAGCACCGGGACTAGCCTCACAGATACGCAGTATTTT
.,.,TRBV5-1,TRBJ1-2,CASSLDVGLMDGYTF,TGCGCCAGCAGCTTGGATGTCGGACTCATGGATGGCTACACCTTC
.,.,TRBV6-4,TRBJ2-7,CASSDPPPCGVLFSYEQYF,TGTGCCAGCAGTGACCCCCCCCCATGCGGGGTCCTATTCTCCTACGAGCAGTACTTC
TRBD1,.,TRBV5-1,TRBJ2-5,CASSLLTGETQYF,TGCGCCAGCAGCTTGCTGACAGGGGAGACCCAGTACTTC
TRBD1,.,TRBV18,TRBJ2-1,CASSPSGTGGNEQFF,TGTGCCAGCTCACCATCGGGGACAGGGGGCAATGAGCAGTTCTTC
TRBD2,.,TRBV19,TRBJ2-1,CASSITGGSSYNEQFF,TGTGCCAGTAGTATAACGGGGGGAAGCTCCTACAATGAGCAGTTCTTC
TRBD1,.,TRBV11-1,TRBJ2-7,CASMGTGPYEQYF,TGTGCCAGCATGGGGACAGGACCCTACGAGCAGTACTTC
.,.,TRBV15,TRBJ2-5,CATSSSDRRETQYF,TGTGCCACCAGCAGCAGCGATAGACGAGAGACCCAGTACTTC
.,.,TRBV19,TRBJ1-5,CASKLGTQVVNQPQHF,TGTGCCAGTAAGTTGGGGACACAAGTCGTCAATCAGCCCCAGCATTTT
.,.,TRBV30,TRBJ1-1,CAWSDDSNTEAFF,TGTGCCTGGAGCGATGACAGCAACACTGAAGCTTTCTTT
TRBD1,.,TRBV5-6,TRBJ1-4,CASSLGTGSEKLFF,TGTGCCAGCAGCTTGGGGACAGGGTCTGAAAAACTGTTTTTT
.,.,TRBV10-3,TRBJ2-7,CAISGWSTYEQYF,TGTGCCATCAGTGGCTGGAGCACCTACGAGCAGTACTTC
.,.,TRBV7-6,TRBJ2-3,CASSRLAISSTDTQYF,TGTGCCAGCAGCCGTCTAGCGATCTCTAGCACAGATACGCAGTATTTT
TRBD2,.,TRBV5-6,TRBJ2-7,CASSQGLAGGSYEQYF,TGTGCCAGCAGCCAAGGACTAGCGGGAGGGTCCTACGAGCAGTACTTC
.,.,TRBV6-1,TRBJ2-5,CASSDYGPAQTQYF,TGTGCCAGCAGTGATTATGGCCCAGCGCAGACCCAGTACTTC
.,.,TRBV10-3,TRBJ2-2,CAISVSQGPGELFF,TGTGCCATCAGTGTCTCACAGGGACCCGGGGAGCTGTTTTTT
TRBD1,.,TRBV7-9,TRBJ1-4,CASSPDRAGEKLFF,TGTGCCAGCAGCCCGGACAGGGCGGGAGAAAAACTGTTTTTT
TRBD1,.,TRBV11-2,TRBJ2-7,CASSTPGTAYEQYF,TGTGCCAGCAGCACCCCCGGGACAGCCTACGAGCAGTACTTC
TRBD2,.,TRBV2,TRBJ2-1,CASKPAGDPRNEQFF,TGTGCCAGCAAGCCAGCGGGAGACCCTAGGAATGAGCAGTTCTTC
TRBD2,.,TRBV19,TRBJ2-2,CASSILGGGRSGELFF,TGTGCCAGTAGTATCCTCGGCGGGGGACGGTCCGGGGAGCTGTTTTTT
TRBD1,.,TRBV5-6,TRBJ1-1,CASSYGTGSSSSEAFF,TGTGCCAGCAGCTATGGGACAGGGAGTTCGAGTAGTGAAGCTTTCTTT
TRBD1,.,TRBV2,TRBJ2-3,CASSISDRGPQEWTQYF,TGTGCCAGCAGTATATCGGACAGGGGGCCGCAGGAATGGACGCAGTATTTT
.,.,TRBV5-1,TRBJ2-2,CASSLAGPGTPGTGELFF,TGCGCCAGCAGCCTCGCAGGGCCCGGAACGCCCGGCACCGGGGAGCTGTTTTTT
.,.,TRBV5-1,TRBJ2-2,CASSLGATGTGELFF,TGCGCCAGCAGCTTGGGTGCGACTGGCACCGGGGAGCTGTTTTTT
TRBD2,few,TRBV4-2,TRBJ2-2,CASSRTTLAGGNTGELFF,TGTGCCAGCAGCCGAACCACTCTAGCGGGAGGCAACACCGGGGAGCTGTTTTTT
TRBD1,.,TRBV4-1,TRBJ2-2,CASSREGQGYGELFF,TGCGCCAGCAGCCGCGAGGGACAGGGGTACGGGGAGCTGTTTTTT
.,once,TRBV29-1,TRBJ2-1,CSGRAPGDGTRNEQFF,TGCAGCGGCCGGGCCCCCGGAGATGGCACTAGAAATGAGCAGTTCTTC
TRBD1,.,TRBV6-5,TRBJ1-5,CASSPGTGFQPQHF,TGTGCCAGCAGTCCCGGGACAGGCTTTCAGCCCCAGCATTTT
.,.,TRBV5-5,TRBJ2-7,CASSSGQLYEQYF,TGTGCCAGCAGCTCAGGACAGCTTTACGAGCAGTACTTC
TRBD2,.,TRBV27,TRBJ2-3,CASSPDGLAETTDTQYF,TGTGCCAGCAGTCCAGACGGACTAGCGGAAACCACAGATACGCAGTATTTT
.,.,TRBV19,TRBJ2-5,CASSTQNQETQYF,TGTGCCAGTAGTACCCAGAACCAAGAGACCCAGTACTTC
.,.,TRBV28,TRBJ1-3,CASNYGLSPGNTIYF,TGTGCCAGCAATTACGGACTGAGCCCTGGAAACACCATATATTTT
TRBD1,once,TRBV19,TRBJ1-5,CASSNRGPGQPQHF,TGTGCCAGTAGTAACAGGGGGCCAGGGCAGCCCCAGCATTTT
TRBD1,.,TRBV27,TRBJ2-1,CASSFAQGGGDEQFF,TGTGCCAGCAGTTTCGCACAGGGGGGTGGGGATGAGCAGTTCTTC
.,.,TRBV19,TRBJ2-6,CASSKPGSGANVLTF,TGTGCCAGTAGCAAACCAGGCTCTGGGGCCAACGTCCTGACTTTC
.,.,TRBV2,TRBJ2-7,CASSGTGSFHEQYF,TGTGCCAGCAGCGGCACAGGGAGTTTCCACGAGCAGTACTTC
TRBD1,.,TRBV10-3,TRBJ2-3,CATRQGLRDTQYF,TGTGCCACACGACAGGGGCTGAGAGATACGCAGTATTTT
.,.,TRBV28,TRBJ1-4,CASREGSGESFF,TGTGCCAGCCGAGAGGGCAGTGGGGAGAGTTTTTTT
.,.,TRBV19,TRBJ2-2,CASSFPTGVELFF,TGTGCCAGTAGTTTCCCGACAGGAGTGGAGCTGTTTTTT
TRBD2,once,TRBV13,TRBJ2-7,CASSSGVLAGVNPYEQYF,TGTGCCAGCAGCTCCGGAGTCCTAGCGGGGGTAAACCCCTACGAGCAGTACTTC
.,.,TRBV25-1,TRBJ1-3,CASSASLRNTIYF,TGTGCCAGCAGTGCCAGTTTACGAAACACCATATATTTT
.,.,TRBV4-2,TRBJ1-2,CASSPSQTESSYGYTF,TGTGCCAGCAGCCCATCCCAGACAGAGTCGTCCTATGGCTACACCTTC
.,once,TRBV30,TRBJ1-4,CAWTVGGDNEKLFF,TGTGCCTGGACAGTGGGAGGGGATAATGAAAAACTGTTTTTT
TRBD1,.,TRBV5-6,TRBJ2-7,CASSFLGQGSYEQYF,TGTGCCAGCAGCTTCCTCGGACAGGGTTCCTACGAGCAGTACTTC